This T cell receptor beta chain is drawn from a study of T cell responses to AZD1222 COVID-19 vaccine. This CDR3 is 17 amino acids long. Germline V gives CDR1 MNHEY, CDR2 SVGEGT. The germline V and J ends were trimmed by 6 bases and 1 base, with 19 bases remaining between them. Profiling relied on immunoSEQ multiplex PCR, and the TCRdb table lists in-frame clones only, not all of them. The profile shows 93,000 or so clones, over 70% of them singletons. The specimen was peripheral blood, collected on day 0 of AZD1222 vaccination. This chain joins TRBV6-2 or TRBV6-3 and TRBJ1-5, with D perhaps TRBD1 (6 bases). This clonotype originated in an adult in good health. In nucleotides, the CDR3 is TGTGCCAGCAGCCCTACAGGGTACGCTACGAGCAATCAGCCCCAGCATTTT. Translated: CASSPTGYATSNQPQHF.